This T cell receptor (beta chain) emerged from a study of T cell changes during pregnancy in multiple sclerosis. The table came from immunoSEQ multiplex PCR; TCRdb's copy has only in-frame clones and leaves some out. The table has about 30,000 clones, under 95% seen once. The trim removed 11 bases at V and 1 base at J, leaving 4 bases unmatched. The V gene's germline CDR1 is ENHRY and CDR2 SYGVKD. The CDR3 is 12 amino acids. The J gene is TRBJ1-1, the V gene TRBV10-3; 7 bases align to TRBD1. This material consisted of CD4+ T cells from peripheral blood mononuclear cells, taken after pregnancy. The source of this sequence is a female donor with multiple sclerosis, enrolled in a pregnancy study. The CDR3, as DNA: TGTGCCGCCAGACAGGGGAACACTGAAGCTTTCTTT. Translating it yields CAARQGNTEAFF.